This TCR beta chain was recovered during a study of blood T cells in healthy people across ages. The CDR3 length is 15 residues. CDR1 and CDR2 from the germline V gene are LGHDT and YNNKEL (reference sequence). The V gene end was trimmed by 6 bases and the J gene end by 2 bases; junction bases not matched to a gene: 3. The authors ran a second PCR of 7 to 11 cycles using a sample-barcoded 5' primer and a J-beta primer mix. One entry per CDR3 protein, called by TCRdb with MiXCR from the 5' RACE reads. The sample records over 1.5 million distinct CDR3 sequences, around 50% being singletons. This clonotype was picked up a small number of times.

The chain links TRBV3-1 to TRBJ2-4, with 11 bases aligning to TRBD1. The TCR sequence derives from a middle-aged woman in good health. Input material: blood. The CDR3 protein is CASRGQGVSKNIQYF. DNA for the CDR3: TGTGCCAGCAGGGGACAGGGGGTGTCCAAAAACATTCAGTACTTC.